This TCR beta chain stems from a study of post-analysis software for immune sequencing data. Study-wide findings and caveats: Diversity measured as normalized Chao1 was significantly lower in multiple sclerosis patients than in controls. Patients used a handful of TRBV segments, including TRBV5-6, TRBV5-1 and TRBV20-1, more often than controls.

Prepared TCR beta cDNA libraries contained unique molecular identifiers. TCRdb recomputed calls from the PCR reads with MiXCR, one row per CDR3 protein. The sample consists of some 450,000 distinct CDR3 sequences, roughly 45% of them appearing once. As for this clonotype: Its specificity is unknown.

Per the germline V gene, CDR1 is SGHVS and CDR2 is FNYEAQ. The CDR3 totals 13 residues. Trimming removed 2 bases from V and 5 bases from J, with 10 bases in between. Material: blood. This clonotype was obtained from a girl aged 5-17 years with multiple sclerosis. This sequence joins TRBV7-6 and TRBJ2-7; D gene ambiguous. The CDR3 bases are TGTGCCAGCAGCTTATCAGGACCAGACGAGCAGTACTTC. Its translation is CASSLSGPDEQYF. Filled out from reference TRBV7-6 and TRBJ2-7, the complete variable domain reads GAGVSQSPRYKVTKRGQDVALRCDPISGHVSLYWYRQALGQGPEFLTYFNYEAQQDKSGLPNDRFSAERPEGSISTLTIQRTEQRDSAMYRCASSLSGPDEQYFGPGTRLTVT.